This TCR beta chain originates from a study of blood T cell repertoires in COVID-19. Study information: Samples taken during acute and convalescent COVID-19 were collected in the United States, Italy and Spain.

Enrollees, about 18 to 89 years old, lived in some 24 US areas. What the recovered Cohort 3 donors had was two negative PCRs, clearance, or symptom resolution. Germline-derived CDR1 and CDR2 are SGHRS and YFSETQ. Between the trimmed V and J ends, which lost 6 bases and 5 bases, there was a span of 6 bases. The CDR3 totals 11 residues. Here immunoSEQ multiplex PCR was the method, and the copy in TCRdb shows in-frame clones only, minus some. Of some 510,000 clones in the sample, around nine tenths were seen once. The origin of this receptor is a woman aged 40 to 50 who had recovered from COVID-19. Sequencing used PBMCs or T cells enriched from blood (not recorded which). The chain couples TRBV5-1 to TRBJ2-1; D might be TRBD2 (6 bases). CDR3 bases: TGCGCCAGCAAGCGGGACAATGAGCAGTTCTTC. Translating gives CASKRDNEQFF.